The 16 T cell receptor beta chains in this list originate from one sample, sequenced in a study of tumor and adjacent non-tumor tissue in lung cancer (dated by TCRdb to 2017 to 2018). Library construction relied on multiplex PCR. The instrument was an Illumina HiSeq 2500. TCRbeta libraries were built by three rounds of nested PCR using primers (Table S4), following protocols modified from ARM-PCR. In-frame beta chains were kept once TCRdb had trimmed the public reads at Q25 with fastp and called clones with MiXCR. When rows share a CDR3 protein, they turn into one entry using the most common DNA and genes. The sample table lists 80,000 or so distinct CDR3 sequences, about four fifths of them with a count of one. The ten largest clones capture approximately 51% of the sample. Bulk unsorted tissue served as the source for RNA extraction, and RNA quality was assessed using a NanoDrop ND-1000 and an Agilent 2100. The normal lung samples consisted of distant non-tumor tissue collected more than 3 cm from the tumor edge.

Specimen: distant non-tumor lung tissue. These receptor sequences come from a man aged 60 to 75 with non-small cell lung cancer.

This clonotype was seen a few times. One base away lies a much larger clone, so this may be a sequencing read error. V and J are TRBV29-1 and TRBJ2-4, with TRBD2 matching over 7 bases. CDR1 SQVTM and CDR2 ANQGSEA come from the germline V gene. Losses at the gene ends were 5 bases for V and 7 bases for J; bases not matched to a gene: 8. The CDR3 extends over 13 amino acids. In DNA form, the CDR3 reads TGCAGCGTTTGGACTAGTCTCCATAACATTCAGTACTTC. This translates into CSVWTSLHNIQYF.

As regards this clonotype: Being one base from a much bigger clone, this may be a read error. This chain joins TRBV5-6 and TRBJ2-5; TRBD2 is a possible D gene (6 bases). V shed 4 bases and J shed 2 bases, with 18 bases lying between them. Per the germline V gene, CDR1 is SGHDT and CDR2 is YYEEEE. This CDR3 region has 16 residues. The CDR3 DNA reads TGTGCCAGCAGCCTGCTGACATGGGACTTACAAGAGACCCAGTACTTC. This sequence encodes CASSLLTWDLQETQYF. Variable domain in full (rest from reference TRBV5-6 and TRBJ2-5): DAGVTQSPTHLIKTRGQQVTLRCSPKSGHDTVSWYQQALGQGPQFIFQYYEEEERQRGNFPDRFSGHQFPNYSSELNVNALLLGDSALYLCASSLLTWDLQETQYFGPGTRLLVL.

Concerning this clonotype itself: Here the CDR3 omits its conserved ending phenylalanine or tryptophan, so a read error is the likely source. V usage is TRBV11-2 and J usage is TRBJ1-1; D is possibly TRBD1 (6 bases). Germline assignment: CDR1 SGHAT and CDR2 FQNNGV. The CDR3 has 14 amino acids. CDR3 in DNA: TGTGCCAGCAGCTTCGGTCAGGGGAACAGTGAAGCTTTCCTT. Translation: CASSFGQGNSEAFL.

The chain recombines TRBV13 with TRBJ2-1, with D uncertain. Trimming took off 6 bases at V and 1 base at J, with 13 bases between the two ends. Germline assignment: CDR1 PRHDT and CDR2 FYEKMQ (reference sequence). CDR3 length: 15 residues. In DNA, the CDR3 is TGTGCCAGCAGGATATCGTGGAGTTCCTACAATGAGCAGTTCTTC. Protein sequence: CASRISWSSYNEQFF.

The sample holds one count of this clonotype. The chain combines TRBV11-3 with TRBJ2-3; D possibly corresponds to TRBD2 (6 bases). The length of the CDR3 is 15 residues. The germline CDR1 and CDR2 sequences are SGHNT and YENEEA. V lost 5 bases and J 2 bases, leaving 14 bases between the germline ends. The CDR3 protein is CASSPVGGPTDTQYF. In nucleotides, the CDR3 is TGTGCCAGCAGCCCAGTGGGGGGACCCACAGATACGCAGTATTTT.

V and J are TRBV24-1 and TRBJ2-1; 7 nucleotides match TRBD2. V shed 8 bases and J 14 bases; nucleotides not matched to a gene: 14. This CDR3 has 13 residues. Germline V CDR1 and CDR2: KGHDR, SFDVKD. The CDR3 protein is CATKGTWGGGKFF. The CDR3, as DNA: TGTGCCACCAAGGGGACGTGGGGGGGAGGGAAGTTCTTC.

This clonotype was recorded many times. The gene calls are TRBV30 and TRBJ1-2; 10 nucleotides align to TRBD1. V dropped 5 bases and J dropped 8; count of bases not matched to a gene: 8. Germline loops: CDR1 GTSNPN, CDR2 SVGIG (reference sequence). CDR3 length: 13 residues. Written as DNA, the CDR3 is TGTGCCTGGGCCGGACAGGGGGTCCTGGGCTACACCTTC. Amino acid sequence: CAWAGQGVLGYTF.

This rearrangement joins TRBV29-1 to TRBJ1-1; TRBD1 is a possible D gene (6 bases). The V and J ends lost 7 bases and 0 bases respectively, with 21 bases between them. In germline, CDR1 is SQVTM, CDR2 ANQGSEA. The CDR3 runs 16 residues. CDR3 sequence: CSASRGRPSMNTEAFF. In DNA form, the CDR3 reads TGCAGCGCCTCCAGGGGCCGCCCATCCATGAACACTGAAGCTTTCTTT.

The chain employs TRBV30 and TRBJ1-1; D not resolved. The ends were cut back, 4 bases at V and 11 bases at J, with 14 bases in the middle. Per the germline V gene, CDR1 is GTSNPN and CDR2 is SVGIG (reference sequence). CDR3 length equals 11 residues. The CDR3 sequence: CAWTAGISAFF. The CDR3 bases are TGTGCCTGGACCGCTGGTATCTCGGCTTTCTTT.

With respect to this clonotype: The germline gene is not matched at one end of the junction; a read error may be the cause. V gene TRBV4-2 combines with J gene TRBJ2-6, with D tentatively TRBD1 (5 bases). The CDR3 length is 16 residues. In germline, CDR1 is LGHNA, CDR2 YNFKEQ. The CDR3 nucleotides are TGTGCCAGCACCCAAGAGTTGAGTTATGGGGCCAACGTCCTGACTTTT. Its translation: CASTQELSYGANVLTF.

The rearrangement links TRBV5-4 to TRBJ2-7, with D uncertain. V lost 4 bases, J lost 6 bases, and 8 bases lay in between. The CDR3 runs 11 residues. The V gene's germline CDR1 is SGHNT and CDR2 YYREEE (reference sequence). CDR3 sequence (DNA): TGTGCCAGCAGCATTACGGGCGAGCAGTACTTC. Its translation is CASSITGEQYF. Based on the CDR3 plus reference TRBV5-4 and TRBJ2-7, the full variable domain is ETGVTQSPTHLIKTRGQQVTLRCSSQSGHNTVSWYQQALGQGPQFIFQYYREEENGRGNFPPRFSGLQFPNYSSELNVNALELDDSALYLCASSITGEQYFGPGTRLTVT.

The J gene is TRBJ1-1, the V gene TRBV11-2; TRBD1 agrees at 8 bases. The germline V gene encodes CDR1 SGHAT and CDR2 FQNNGV. The V gene end was trimmed by 10 bases and the J gene end by 0 bases; junction bases not matched to a gene: 19. The CDR3 sequence is 18 residues long. The CDR3 coding sequence is TGTGCCACTAGCTTGGAAAATAGACAGGGGCCCTTGAACACTGAAGCTTTCTTT. It encodes CATSLENRQGPLNTEAFF.

Points on this clonotype: Sequence at one end of the junction differs from germline and may be a read error. The chain has TRBV12-3 or TRBV12-4 and TRBJ1-5; tentative D call: TRBD1 (6 bases). The CDR3 covers 14 residues. The CDR3 loop is CAISLGGGGQHQHF. DNA for the CDR3: TGTGCCATAAGTTTGGGCGGGGGTGGACAGCACCAGCATTTT.

Note on this clonotype: A much larger clone lies a single base off, so this may be a read error. The conserved phenylalanine or tryptophan is not found at the CDR3 terminus, so this likely reflects a read error. This chain joins TRBV5-1 and TRBJ2-3; 14 nucleotides line up with TRBD2. The germline V gene has CDR1 SGHRS and CDR2 YFSETQ. The CDR3 has 19 residues. This chain's CDR3 is CASSSTGTSGSPGTDTQYY. CDR3 in DNA: TGCGCCAGTAGCTCCACTGGGACTAGCGGGAGTCCCGGCACAGATACGCAGTATTAT.

A note on this clonotype: At one boundary the junction diverges from the germline segment, which might be a read error. This rearrangement joins TRBV11-2 to TRBJ2-2, with D hard to call. The CDR3 covers 15 residues. The germline gives CDR1 SGHAT, CDR2 FQNNGV. The CDR3 is CVSSECGRITGELFF. As DNA, the CDR3 is TGTGTCAGCAGCGAATGTGGCCGAATCACCGGGGAGCTGTTTTTT.

As for this clonotype: At one end the junction does not follow the germline gene, possibly because of a read error. The rearrangement links TRBV11-2 to TRBJ2-6, with D perhaps assigned TRBD1 or TRBD2 (5 bases each). The CDR3 sequence is 19 residues long. CDR1 SGHAT and CDR2 FQNNGV come from the germline V gene. CDR3 in amino acids: CASSLVPKDWPSGTNVLTF. The CDR3 coding sequence is TGTGCCAGCAGCTTAGTTCCAAAGGACTGGCCCTCCGGGACCAATGTCCTGACTTTC.